The 24 T cell receptor beta chains in this list originate from one sample, sequenced in a study of cytomegalovirus exposure and HLA in healthy donors. The PCR employed 60 Vbeta primers together with 13 Jbeta primers. Profiled with immunoSEQ multiplex PCR; TCRdb holds only in-frame clones, not every one. The sample includes around 86,000 clones, over 75% of them seen just once. The sample taken for sequencing was PBMCs. The receptors come from a female donor in good health and CMV-seronegative.

The chain joins TRBV6-5 to TRBJ1-1; the D gene is possibly TRBD1 (6 bases). V gave up 5 bases and J gave up 5 bases, with 15 bases separating them. The CDR3 covers 14 residues. Germline V gene sequence: CDR1 MNHEY, CDR2 SVGAGI. The CDR3 DNA follows: TGTGCCAGCAGTGGCGTACAGGGACGGACTGAAGCTTTCTTT. It encodes CASSGVQGRTEAFF.

The chain couples TRBV6-1 to TRBJ1-5; D gene ambiguous. CDR1 and CDR2 (germline): MNHNS, SASEGT. The germline V and J ends were trimmed by 2 bases and 7 bases, with 9 bases remaining between them. The CDR3 spans 13 residues. CDR3 sequence reads: CASSEIEGQPQHF. The CDR3, as DNA: TGTGCCAGCAGTGAAATTGAGGGACAGCCCCAGCATTTT.

The CDR3 DNA sequence: TGTGCCAGCAGCAAATACAGGGGATCCACTGAAGCTTTCTTT. Its protein product is CASSKYRGSTEAFF. The rearrangement joins TRBV13 to TRBJ1-1, with TRBD1 matching 7 bases. V shed 5 bases and J 4 bases; nucleotides not matched to a gene: 7. The CDR3 runs 14 residues. Germline V lookup: CDR1 PRHDT, CDR2 FYEKMQ (reference sequence).

The rearrangement links TRBV13 to TRBJ2-4; 10 nucleotides agree with TRBD2. Germline CDR1 is PRHDT and CDR2 is FYEKMQ (reference sequence). This CDR3 comprises 13 residues. Germline trimming cut 5 bases from V and 8 bases from J; bases unmatched to any gene: 3. CDR3 in amino acids: CASSASGSDIQYF. The CDR3 region has the DNA TGTGCCAGCAGCGCTAGCGGGAGTGACATTCAGTACTTC.

The chain joins TRBV9 to TRBJ1-4, with D perhaps TRBD1 (6 bases). The CDR3 is 14 residues long. Germline V gene data show CDR1 as SGDLS and CDR2 as YYNGEE. The V gene lost 4 bases and the J gene lost 3 bases, with 10 bases spanning the gap. CDR3 protein: CASSPRQANEKLFF. CDR3 nucleotide sequence: TGTGCCAGCAGCCCCCGACAGGCTAATGAAAAACTGTTTTTT.

The V and J genes are TRBV7-2 and TRBJ2-6; D might be TRBD2 (5 bases). The CDR3 has 15 residues. Trimming removed 5 bases at V and 2 bases at J, with 10 bases between. Germline lookup yields CDR1 SGHTA and CDR2 FQGNSA. The CDR3 here is CASSRERAGANVLTF. The CDR3 DNA reads TGTGCCAGCAGCCGGGAACGGGCTGGGGCCAACGTCCTGACTTTC.

The CDR3 is CASSLDRTGYTF. The CDR3 DNA follows: TGTGCCAGCAGTTTGGACAGGACGGGCTACACCTTC. V gene TRBV28 combines with J gene TRBJ1-2; 7 positions match TRBD1. The trim removed 3 bases at V and 8 bases at J, leaving 3 bases unmatched. This CDR3 is built from 12 residues. From germline, CDR1 is MDHEN and CDR2 SYDVKM.

This clone showed up just once. The rearrangement links TRBV9 to TRBJ2-2; 10 positions match TRBD2. The CDR3 runs 17 residues. Germline V gene sequence: CDR1 SGDLS, CDR2 YYNGEE. J was trimmed by 6 bases and V by 3 bases; bases with no gene match: 11. CDR3 nucleotide sequence: TGTGCCAGCAGCGCTTTTTCAAGCGGGAGGGTTGCCGGGGAGCTGTTTTTT. Its translation is CASSAFSSGRVAGELFF. Variable domain in full (rest from reference TRBV9 and TRBJ2-2): DSGVTQTPKHLITATGQRVTLRCSPRSGDLSVYWYQQSLDQGLQFLIQYYNGEERAKGNILERFSAQQFPDLHSELNLSSLELGDSALYFCASSAFSSGRVAGELFFGEGSRLTVL.

The chain couples TRBV28 to TRBJ1-5; TRBD1 is a possible D gene (6 bases). This CDR3 region has 11 residues. Trimming shortened V by 6 bases and J by 9 bases, and 9 bases separated the two germline ends. Germline-derived CDR1 and CDR2 are MDHEN and SYDVKM. The CDR3 sequence: CASRDSAPQHF. DNA of the CDR3: TGTGCCAGCAGGGACAGCGCGCCCCAGCATTTT. The full variable domain, in which reference TRBV28 and TRBJ1-5 provide the parts outside the CDR3, is DVKVTQSSRYLVKRTGEKVFLECVQDMDHENMFWYRQDPGLGLRLIYFSYDVKMKEKGDIPEGYSVSREKKERFSLILESASTNQTSMYLCASRDSAPQHFGDGTRLSIL.

The CDR3 nucleotides read TGTGCCCTCCGCGCTACAGGGGATCGGTACAATGAGCAGTTCTTC. This encodes CALRATGDRYNEQFF. The V call is TRBV5-3, the J call TRBJ2-1, with 7 bases aligning to TRBD1. TRBV5-3 is marked as an open reading frame, function uncertain. The ends lost 10 bases at V and 4 bases at J; junction bases unmatched: 14. The CDR3 loop spans 15 amino acids.

This clone was seen only a few times. The chain carries TRBV25-1 and TRBJ2-5; 7 bases fit TRBD1. The CDR3 has 15 residues. Unmatched junction bases numbered 13, after V lost 7 bases and J lost 5 bases. Germline CDR1 reads MGHDK; CDR2 reads SYGVNS. The DNA of the CDR3 is TGTGCCAGCACGACAGGGTTCAGGCCAAGGGAGACCCAGTACTTC. As protein: CASTTGFRPRETQYF.

The rearrangement uses TRBV2 and TRBJ1-6; no clear D. CDR1 SNHLY and CDR2 FYNNEI come from the germline V gene. Trimming pared 6 bases from V and 8 bases from J, leaving 11 bases between. The length of the CDR3 is 13 residues. The CDR3: CASRKDGDSPLHF. The CDR3 DNA reads as TGTGCCAGCAGAAAGGATGGAGATTCACCCCTCCACTTT.

This rearrangement joins TRBV6-1 to TRBJ2-5, with D unclear. The CDR3 extends over 13 amino acids. CDR1 is MNHNS and CDR2 is SASEGT in the germline V gene. Trimming pared 6 bases from V and 5 bases from J, leaving 13 bases between. The CDR3 reads CASRPTPGETQYF. Written as DNA, the CDR3 is TGTGCCAGCAGGCCCACGCCTGGCGAGACCCAGTACTTC.

This clone was detected only a few times. The chain uses TRBV7-9 and TRBJ1-6; possibly TRBD1 for D (5 bases). V shed 1 base and J shed 5 bases, with 9 bases lying between them. CDR3 length: 15 residues. The germline gives CDR1 SEHNR, CDR2 FQNEAQ (reference sequence). This chain's CDR3 is CASSLVQGNNSPLHF. CDR3 nucleotides: TGTGCCAGCAGCTTAGTGCAGGGAAATAATTCACCCCTCCACTTT.

This clone was seen a single time. The genes are TRBV19 and TRBJ1-4; 9 bases agree with TRBD1. Unmatched junction bases numbered 7, after V lost 5 bases and J lost 6 bases. The CDR3 loop spans 15 amino acids. Per germline, CDR1 LNHDA and CDR2 SQIVND (reference sequence). The CDR3, as DNA: TGTGCCAGTAGTCTGTACAGGGGGCAATATGAAAAACTGTTTTTT. Translating it yields CASSLYRGQYEKLFF. Using reference TRBV19 and TRBJ1-4 for the parts outside the CDR3, the full variable domain is DGGITQSPKYLFRKEGQNVTLSCEQNLNHDAMYWYRQDPGQGLRLIYYSQIVNDFQKGDIAEGYSVSREKKESFPLTVTSAQKNPTAFYLCASSLYRGQYEKLFFGSGTQLSVL.

The chain couples TRBV5-4 to TRBJ1-2; D possibly corresponds to TRBD1 (5 bases). V was pared by 4 bases and J by 3 bases, with 10 bases between. Germline-derived CDR1 and CDR2 are SGHNT and YYREEE (reference sequence). CDR3 length: 13 residues. The CDR3 reads CASSARDYYGYTF. The CDR3 DNA follows: TGTGCCAGCAGCGCCAGGGATTACTATGGCTACACCTTC. The full variable domain, with the rest looked up from reference TRBV5-4 and TRBJ1-2, is ETGVTQSPTHLIKTRGQQVTLRCSSQSGHNTVSWYQQALGQGPQFIFQYYREEENGRGNFPPRFSGLQFPNYSSELNVNALELDDSALYLCASSARDYYGYTFGSGTRLTVV.

The chain couples TRBV30 to TRBJ2-7; TRBD2 matches at 11 bases. In germline, CDR1 is GTSNPN, CDR2 SVGIG (reference sequence). The CDR3 totals 17 residues. The V and J ends lost 5 bases and 3 bases, in that order; junction bases with no gene match: 15. CDR3 nucleotides: TGTGCCTGGGACAGGGGTAGCGGGAGGGTAGGAATCTACGAGCAGTACTTC. It is translated as CAWDRGSGRVGIYEQYF.

The rearrangement links TRBV5-1 to TRBJ1-1, with D possibly being TRBD1 (5 bases). The CDR3 contains 14 residues. Trimming took off 2 bases at V and 1 base at J, with 9 bases between the two ends. The V gene's germline CDR1 is SGHRS and CDR2 YFSETQ. The CDR3, as DNA: TGCGCCAGCAGCTTCAAAGGACAGAACACTGAAGCTTTCTTT. It codes for CASSFKGQNTEAFF. Full variable domain (outside the CDR3, taken from reference TRBV5-1 and TRBJ1-1): KAGVTQTPRYLIKTRGQQVTLSCSPISGHRSVSWYQQTPGQGLQFLFEYFSETQRNKGNFPGRFSGRQFSNSRSEMNVSTLELGDSALYLCASSFKGQNTEAFFGQGTRLTVV.

V is TRBV7-2 and J is TRBJ1-2; 7 nucleotides line up with TRBD1. With 1 base clipped from V and 3 bases from J, the junction kept 2 bases outside the gene matches. CDR1 is SGHTA, CDR2 FQGNSA, per germline. The CDR3 is made up of 14 amino acids. The CDR3 protein is CASSLDTGDYGYTF. Written as DNA, the CDR3 is TGTGCCAGCAGCTTAGATACAGGGGACTATGGCTACACCTTC.

V is TRBV5-4 and J is TRBJ2-3; 10 bases are a match to TRBD1. The V gene's germline CDR1 is SGHNT and CDR2 YYREEE (reference sequence). The CDR3 contains 16 residues. V shed 4 bases and J 8 bases; nucleotides not matched to a gene: 13. CDR3 region: CASSTPQGQGTSTQYF. The CDR3, as DNA: TGTGCCAGCAGCACCCCCCAGGGACAGGGGACAAGTACGCAGTATTTT.

In this sample, this clone turned up once. The rearrangement uses TRBV28 and TRBJ1-3, with 9 positions matching TRBD1. The germline V gene has CDR1 MDHEN and CDR2 SYDVKM. V dropped 5 bases and J dropped 0; count of bases not matched to a gene: 8. The CDR3 length is 17 residues. The CDR3 region has the DNA TGTGCCAGCAGTCCAGCACAGGGGGCGAGCTCTGGAAACACCATATATTTT. Residues: CASSPAQGASSGNTIYF.

The V gene is TRBV19, the J gene TRBJ1-4, with 7 bases lining up with TRBD1. Germline CDR1 and CDR2: LNHDA and SQIVND (reference sequence). V shed 7 bases and J 6 bases; nucleotides not matched to a gene: 14. The CDR3 covers 16 residues. CDR3 DNA sequence: TGTGCCAGTACCCGGTTGTGGAGGGGGCAAGATGAAAAACTGTTTTTT. This sequence encodes CASTRLWRGQDEKLFF.

The V and J genes are TRBV27 and TRBJ2-3; 7 bases match TRBD2. V was clipped by 6 bases and J by 4 bases; unmatched bases: 10. This CDR3 is built from 15 residues. The germline CDR1 and CDR2 sequences are MNHEY and SMNVEV (reference sequence). The CDR3 sequence: CASSPGEGQADTQYF. In nucleotides, the CDR3 is TGTGCCAGCAGCCCCGGGGAGGGCCAAGCAGATACGCAGTATTTT.

V and J are TRBV10-3 and TRBJ1-2; D is possibly TRBD1 (6 bases). Germline V lookup: CDR1 ENHRY, CDR2 SYGVKD. Trimming removed 8 bases at V and 0 bases at J, with 19 bases between. The CDR3 sequence is 16 residues long. The CDR3 nucleotides are TGTGCCATCGGTACAGCTCCGACAGGAGCTAACTATGGCTACACCTTC. Translation gives CAIGTAPTGANYGYTF.